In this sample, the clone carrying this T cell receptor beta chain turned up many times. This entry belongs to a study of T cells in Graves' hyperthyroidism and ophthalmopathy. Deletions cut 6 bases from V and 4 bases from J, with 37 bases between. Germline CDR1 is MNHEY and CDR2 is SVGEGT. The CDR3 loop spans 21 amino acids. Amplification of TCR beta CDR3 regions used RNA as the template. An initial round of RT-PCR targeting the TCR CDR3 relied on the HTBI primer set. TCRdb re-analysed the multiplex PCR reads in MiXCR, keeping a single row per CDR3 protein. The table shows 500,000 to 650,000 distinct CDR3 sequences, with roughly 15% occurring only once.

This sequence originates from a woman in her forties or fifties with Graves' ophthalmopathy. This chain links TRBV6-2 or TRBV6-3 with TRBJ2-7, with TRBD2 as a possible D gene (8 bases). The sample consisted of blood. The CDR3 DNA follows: TGTGCCAGCAGCTTATTACCCCGGACAGGCTTTTTAGCGGGAAGCCGGTACGAGCAGTACTTC. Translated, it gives CASSLLPRTGFLAGSRYEQYF.